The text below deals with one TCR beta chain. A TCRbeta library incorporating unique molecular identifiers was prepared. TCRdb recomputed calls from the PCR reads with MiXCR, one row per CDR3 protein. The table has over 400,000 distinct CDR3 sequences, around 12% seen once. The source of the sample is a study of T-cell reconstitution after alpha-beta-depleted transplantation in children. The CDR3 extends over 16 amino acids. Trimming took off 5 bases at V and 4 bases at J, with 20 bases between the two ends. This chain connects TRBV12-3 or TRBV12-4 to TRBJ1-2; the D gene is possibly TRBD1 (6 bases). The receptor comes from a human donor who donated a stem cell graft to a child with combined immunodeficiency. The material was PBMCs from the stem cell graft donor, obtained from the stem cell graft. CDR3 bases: TGTGCCAGCAGTCGCGGGGGGGCCACCCGAGTCTATGGCTACACCTTC. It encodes CASSRGGATRVYGYTF.